Detailed here is one T cell receptor (beta chain). Its antigen remains unknown. The sample belongs to a study of breast tumors, draining lymph nodes, adjacent tissues. Findings and caveats of the study: Luminal-like breast cancer showed significantly higher tumor–nontumor repertoire similarity than basal-like. That most tumor T cells come from lymph nodes remained unproven. Compared with lymph nodes, tumors were less diverse; compared with nontumor tissue, more.

MiXCR, run by TCRdb on the multiplex PCR reads, gives a single entry per CDR3 protein. The sample lists approximately 170,000 distinct CDR3 sequences; 30% to 35% were seen once. Breast cancer patients provided tissue from their axillary draining lymph nodes. Sequenced: axillary lymph node tissue. The source of this sequence is a female donor with breast cancer. Some clones in this sample may be carry-over from other donors' samples.

The CDR3 protein is CASSPGGQGSVNQPQHF. CDR3 sequence (DNA): TGTGCCAGCAGCCCAGGAGGACAGGGGTCGGTCAATCAGCCCCAGCATTTT. The rearrangement uses TRBV3-1 and TRBJ1-5; 9 bases match TRBD1. V was pared by 4 bases and J by 3 bases, with 10 bases of the junction left unmatched. The CDR3 sequence is 17 residues long. Germline CDR1 is LGHDT and CDR2 is YNNKEL (reference sequence).